Following are 9 T cell receptor beta chains from one sample sequenced in a study of cytomegalovirus exposure and HLA in healthy donors. Both 60 Vbeta primers and 13 Jbeta primers went into the PCR. Using immunoSEQ multiplex PCR, the repertoire was profiled, and TCRdb retains in-frame clones only, with some absent. Found here are about 200,000 clones, about 80% of them singletons; the top ten hold 3.5% to 5%. Input material: PBMCs. These receptors all come from a woman in her thirties in good health and CMV-seropositive.

The rearrangement joins TRBV2 to TRBJ2-4; tentatively, D is TRBD2 (5 bases). CDR3 size: 15 residues. Germline V lookup: CDR1 SNHLY, CDR2 FYNNEI. The ends were cut back, 8 bases at V and 4 bases at J, with 18 bases in the middle. This CDR3 reads CASLLTSGSKNIQYF. The DNA for the CDR3 is TGTGCCAGCCTTCTGACGAGCGGATCTAAAAACATTCAGTACTTC.

This clone was detected only a few times. The rearrangement joins TRBV4-1 to TRBJ1-2; D gene unclear. The CDR3 length is 14 residues. Trimming pared 3 bases from V and 7 bases from J, leaving 15 bases between. Germline-derived CDR1 and CDR2 are MGHRA and YSYEKL. CDR3 residues: CASSHPLKHVGYTF. The CDR3 DNA reads TGCGCCAGCAGCCATCCCCTTAAGCACGTTGGCTACACCTTC.

The V gene is TRBV5-1, the J gene TRBJ2-7; 9 nucleotides agree with TRBD1. CDR1 and CDR2 (germline): SGHRS, YFSETQ. The CDR3 is made up of 15 amino acids. V lost 0 bases to trimming and J lost 5 bases; unmatched junction nucleotides: 6. The CDR3: CASSLVPGQGNEQYF. The CDR3, as DNA: TGCGCCAGCAGCTTGGTACCTGGACAGGGGAACGAGCAGTACTTC. Combining the CDR3 with reference TRBV5-1 and TRBJ2-7 gives the whole variable domain KAGVTQTPRYLIKTRGQQVTLSCSPISGHRSVSWYQQTPGQGLQFLFEYFSETQRNKGNFPGRFSGRQFSNSRSEMNVSTLELGDSALYLCASSLVPGQGNEQYFGPGTRLTVT.

The chain joins TRBV5-4 to TRBJ2-5; tentatively, D is TRBD2 (6 bases). CDR1 is SGHNT and CDR2 is YYREEE in the germline V gene (reference sequence). The CDR3 length is 16 residues. The V and J ends lost 0 bases and 5 bases respectively, with 17 bases between them. CDR3 sequence: CASSLGRDWGVETQYF. The CDR3 coding sequence is TGTGCCAGCAGCTTGGGACGGGACTGGGGAGTGGAGACCCAGTACTTC. Complete variable domain (other parts from reference TRBV5-4 and TRBJ2-5): ETGVTQSPTHLIKTRGQQVTLRCSSQSGHNTVSWYQQALGQGPQFIFQYYREEENGRGNFPPRFSGLQFPNYSSELNVNALELDDSALYLCASSLGRDWGVETQYFGPGTRLLVL.

The rearrangement links TRBV7-8 to TRBJ1-5; 9 bases fit TRBD1. Per the germline V gene, CDR1 is SGHVS and CDR2 is FQNEAQ. The CDR3 is made up of 16 amino acids. V was pared by 1 base and J by 4 bases, with 5 bases of the junction left unmatched. CDR3 amino acids: CASSLDGTGSNQPQHF. As DNA, the CDR3 is TGTGCCAGCAGCTTAGACGGGACAGGGAGTAATCAGCCCCAGCATTTT. The full variable domain, its missing parts supplied by reference TRBV7-8 and TRBJ1-5, is GAGVSQSPRYKVAKRGQDVALRCDPISGHVSLFWYQQALGQGPEFLTYFQNEAQLDKSGLPSDRFFAERPEGSVSTLKIQRTQQEDSAVYLCASSLDGTGSNQPQHFGDGTRLSIL.

This chain joins TRBV11-2 and TRBJ2-7; D call uncertain. The CDR3 is made up of 18 amino acids. The ends were cut back, 0 bases at V and 2 bases at J, with 20 bases in the middle. Germline CDR1 SGHAT, CDR2 FQNNGV. The CDR3 nucleotides read TGTGCCAGCAGCTTAGATCTTTCGGGTGCAGCTACCCCCTACGAGCAGTACTTC. Amino acid sequence: CASSLDLSGAATPYEQYF.

The chain is built from TRBV27 and TRBJ1-5, with D possibly being TRBD1 (6 bases). CDR3 size: 14 residues. The germline V gene has CDR1 MNHEY and CDR2 SMNVEV (reference sequence). The germline V and J ends were trimmed by 3 bases and 5 bases, with 11 bases remaining between them. This CDR3 reads CASSLRGRDQPQHF. CDR3 DNA: TGTGCCAGCAGTTTGAGGGGGAGGGATCAGCCCCAGCATTTT.

The V and J genes are TRBV11-3 and TRBJ2-3; TRBD2 aligns across 7 bases. Germline loops: CDR1 SGHNT, CDR2 YENEEA. V lost 5 bases to trimming and J lost 3 bases; unmatched junction nucleotides: 2. This CDR3 comprises 13 residues. CDR3 protein: CASSPSGTDTQYF. DNA for the CDR3: TGTGCCAGCAGCCCTAGCGGTACAGATACGCAGTATTTT.

The chain employs TRBV6-5 and TRBJ1-3; D is unclear. Deletions cut 7 bases from V and 0 bases from J, with 7 bases between. This CDR3 region has 13 residues. CDR1 is MNHEY and CDR2 is SVGAGI in the germline V gene. The CDR3 DNA is TGTGCCAGCACTGAGCTCTCTGGAAACACCATATATTTT. This codes for CASTELSGNTIYF.